This paragraph reports one T cell receptor (beta chain). Its antigen is not yet known. Base qualities are not at hand, and no much larger clone is one base apart. This sample stems from a study of chemoradiotherapy in HPV16-positive cancers (dated by TCRdb to between 2021 and 2024). The study in broad terms: Functional T-cell assays on cells from two HPV16-positive patients defined candidate HPV-specific T-cell clones and common TCR motifs. Whether T-cell immunity against the HPV oncoproteins E6 and E7 changes during chemoradiotherapy and whether survival is affected by this immunity were examined in the study. The candidate HPV-specific TCRs and motifs were subsequently tracked in TCR repertoires obtained from about 79 patients with HPV-related cancers. General conclusions and limits of the study: Among HPV16-positive patients, expansion of HPV-responsive T cells during chemoradiotherapy was associated with better recurrence-free survival. Only two HPV16-positive patients were used to derive the functional definition of HPV-specific T cells, and the survival association was reported for HPV16-positive patients. Expansion of candidate HPV-specific clones and E7-related TCR motifs was observed in the tumor microenvironment during treatment, whereas no such expansion was observed for non-HPV-specific T cells.

Because repertoires were sampled repeatedly during chemoradiotherapy, clonal expansion in the tumor microenvironment could be followed. To prepare the library, the immunoSEQ multiplex PCR assay was applied. Held by TCRdb, this immuneACCESS table contains in-frame sequences only and omits some clones. Under half of the omission traces to an unresolved V gene where checked; the cause of the rest is unknown. The sample records about 20,000 clones, around 67% of which are singletons. The ten top clones hold around 2.6% of the sample. The V and J ends are trimmed by 5 bases and 1 base, leaving 8 bases between them. Sequences MDHEN (CDR1) and SYDVKM (CDR2) are obtained from the germline V gene. From the cysteine up to the phenylalanine, the CDR3 has a length of 14 residues. Only the CDR3 DNA stays, 42 bases, in frame from base 1.

The receptor was isolated from a human donor with HPV-associated anogenital cancer. Specimen collection occurred from a patient who underwent chemoradiotherapy. The receptor chain draws on TRBV28 and TRBJ2-2; no D gene call is confident. The CDR3 region: CASSEDQNTGELFF. The DNA reads TGTGCCAGCAGTGAGGACCAGAACACCGGGGAGCTGTTTTTT.